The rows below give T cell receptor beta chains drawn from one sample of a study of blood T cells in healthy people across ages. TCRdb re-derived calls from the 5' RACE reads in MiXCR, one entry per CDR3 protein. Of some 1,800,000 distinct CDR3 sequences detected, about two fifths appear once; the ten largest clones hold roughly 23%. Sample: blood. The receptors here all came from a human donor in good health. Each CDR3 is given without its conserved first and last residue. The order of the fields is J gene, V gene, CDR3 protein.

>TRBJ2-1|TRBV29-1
SVAAVGINEQF
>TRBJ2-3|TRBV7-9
ASSPSSSTDTQY
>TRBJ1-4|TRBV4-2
ASSQEGRGGSTNEKLF
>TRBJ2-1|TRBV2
ARARGPTSDEQF
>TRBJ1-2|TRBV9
ASSVGDINYGYT
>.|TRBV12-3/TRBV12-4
ASSSWTNEQY
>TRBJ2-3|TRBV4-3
ASSQEESGVTDTQY
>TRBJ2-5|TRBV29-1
SVARLRQSRETQY
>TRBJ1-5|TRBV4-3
ASSQGEAQPQH
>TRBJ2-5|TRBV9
ASSAGHPQETQY